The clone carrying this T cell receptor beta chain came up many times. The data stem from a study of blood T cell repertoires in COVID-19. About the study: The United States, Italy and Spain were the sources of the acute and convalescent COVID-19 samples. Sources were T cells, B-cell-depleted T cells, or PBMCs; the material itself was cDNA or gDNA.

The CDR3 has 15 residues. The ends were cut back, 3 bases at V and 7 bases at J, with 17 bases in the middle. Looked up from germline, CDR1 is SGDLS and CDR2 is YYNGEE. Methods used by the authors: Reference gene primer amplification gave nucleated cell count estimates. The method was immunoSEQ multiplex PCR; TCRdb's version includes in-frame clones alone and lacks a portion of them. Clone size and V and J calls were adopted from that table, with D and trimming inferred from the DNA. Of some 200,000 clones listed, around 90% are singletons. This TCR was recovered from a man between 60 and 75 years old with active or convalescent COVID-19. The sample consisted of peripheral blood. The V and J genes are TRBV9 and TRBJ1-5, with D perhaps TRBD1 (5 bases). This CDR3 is CASSDPNQPGQPQHF. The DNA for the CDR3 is TGTGCCAGCAGCGACCCCAACCAGCCAGGGCAGCCCCAGCATTTT.